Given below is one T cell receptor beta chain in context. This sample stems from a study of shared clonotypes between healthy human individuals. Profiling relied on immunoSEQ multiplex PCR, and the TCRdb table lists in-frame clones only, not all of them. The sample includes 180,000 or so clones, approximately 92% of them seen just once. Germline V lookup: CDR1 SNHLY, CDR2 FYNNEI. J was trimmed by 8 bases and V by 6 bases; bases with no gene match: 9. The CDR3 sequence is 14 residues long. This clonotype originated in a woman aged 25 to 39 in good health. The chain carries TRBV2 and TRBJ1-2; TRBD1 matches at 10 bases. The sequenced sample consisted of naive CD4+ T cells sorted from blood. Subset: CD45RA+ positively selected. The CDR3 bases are TGTGCCAGCAGAGTGGGACAGGGGATGGGCGGCTACACCTTC. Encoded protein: CASRVGQGMGGYTF.